This TCR beta chain comes out of a study of T cells in Graves' hyperthyroidism and ophthalmopathy. Participants, patients aged 18 to 65, had newly diagnosed hyperthyroidism with a duration under 2 months. Clinicians diagnosed patients from clinical symptoms, serum thyroxine and TRAb, thyroid ultrasound and orbital computed tomography. The V gene end was trimmed by 6 bases and the J gene end by 1 base; junction bases not matched to a gene: 5. Germline V gene data show CDR1 as MNHEY and CDR2 as SVGAGI. The CDR3 length is 14 residues. Study results and limitations: Most clonotypes expanded in thyroid above 0.001 were likewise present in blood.

Turning to this clonotype: The antigen is unknown.

RNA transcripts were the template for amplifying TCR beta CDR3 regions. The HTBI primer set was used in a first-round RT-PCR of the TCR CDR3. TCRdb re-called the multiplex PCR reads through MiXCR, storing one row per CDR3 protein. The sample contains 35,000 to 45,000 distinct CDR3 sequences, about 50% of which appear only once. The sample comprised blood. The receptor's source is a woman between 45 and 60 years old with Graves' hyperthyroidism that later progressed to Graves' ophthalmopathy. The chain carries TRBV6-5 and TRBJ1-1; 7 bases match TRBD1. As DNA, the CDR3 is TGTGCCAGCAGGTCGGGACAGACGAACACTGAAGCTTTCTTT. Translating gives CASRSGQTNTEAFF.